Described below is a single T cell receptor beta chain sequence and its context. The sample holds other DNA sequences that translate to the same CDR3. Authors' data handling: Quantification of nucleated cells was approximated via reference gene primer amplification. Sequencing used immunoSEQ multiplex PCR; TCRdb keeps in-frame clones, though not all of them. D and trimming come from the DNA, and the V and J calls and clone size come from that table. Altogether some 180,000 clones are present, nearly 90% being singletons, with the ten largest covering less than 0.7%. This entry comes from a study of blood T cell repertoires in COVID-19. Study-wide background: Italy, Spain and the United States were the sources of the convalescent and acute COVID-19 samples. Sample material is recorded as cDNA or gDNA derived from T cells, B-cell-depleted T cells, or PBMCs.

The germline V gene has CDR1 SEHNR and CDR2 FQNEAQ (reference sequence). This CDR3 has 13 residues. V lost 5 bases and J lost 6, with 10 bases in between. The rearrangement links TRBV7-9 to TRBJ2-2, with a weak D call TRBD2 (6 bases). Material: peripheral blood. This clonotype was sampled from a man in his fifties or sixties with acute or convalescent COVID-19. The chain's CDR3 is CASSPRESGELFF. The CDR3 DNA reads as TGTGCCAGCAGCCCACGGGAGTCCGGGGAGCTGTTTTTT.